These 26 T cell receptor beta chains originate from one sample sequenced in a study of blood T cell repertoires in COVID-19. The table came from immunoSEQ multiplex PCR; TCRdb's copy has only in-frame clones and leaves some out. The table shows 100,000 to 150,000 clones, with around 83% occurring only once. Sample: peripheral blood. These receptor sequences come from a woman of 80 years or more with COVID-19, enrolled during active disease.

V is TRBV3-1 (or the pseudogene TRBV3-2) and J is TRBJ2-1; maybe TRBD2 (5 bases). This CDR3 region has 17 residues. Trimming pared 4 bases from V and 0 bases from J, leaving 16 bases between. Germline V CDR1 and CDR2: LGHDT, YNNKEL (reference sequence). CDR3 coding DNA: TGTGCCAGCAGCCCATGGAGTTGGGAGAGCTCCTACAATGAGCAGTTCTTC. The encoded protein is CASSPWSWESSYNEQFF.

This clone was seen a single time. V and J are TRBV28 and TRBJ1-5; 9 nucleotides match TRBD1. The CDR3 has 17 residues. V lost 8 bases, J lost 1 base, and 12 bases stayed unmatched. CDR1 and CDR2 (germline): MDHEN, SYDVKM. The CDR3 DNA is TGTGCCAGCCGGCCCACCGACAGGGGGAAAAGCAATCAGCCCCAGCATTTT. Encoded protein: CASRPTDRGKSNQPQHF.

J is TRBJ2-7 and V is TRBV12-3 or TRBV12-4, with D maybe TRBD2 (6 bases). V was cut by 6 bases and J by 0 bases, with 9 bases left in between. The CDR3 spans 13 residues. This CDR3 is CASRYGSSYEQYF. CDR3 coding DNA: TGTGCCAGCAGGTACGGGAGCTCCTACGAGCAGTACTTC.

The gene calls are TRBV7-9 and TRBJ2-3; TRBD1 agrees at 7 bases. The V segment lost 4 bases and the J segment 1 base; nucleotides outside the gene matches: 11. The CDR3 is 17 amino acids. Germline V gene lookup returns CDR1 SEHNR and CDR2 FQNEAQ (reference sequence). The CDR3 spells CASSSGPVTGRTDTQYF. The DNA for the CDR3 is TGTGCCAGCAGCTCAGGACCCGTGACAGGGCGCACAGATACGCAGTATTTT.

The chain has TRBV7-9 and TRBJ1-2; 10 bases match TRBD1. This CDR3 region has 10 residues. V shed 5 bases and J 14 bases; nucleotides not matched to a gene: 2. The V gene's germline CDR1 is SEHNR and CDR2 FQNEAQ (reference sequence). CDR3 sequence (DNA): TGTGCCAGCAGCGGGACAGGGGTTACCTTC. This codes for CASSGTGVTF.

The chain employs TRBV24-1 and TRBJ2-1; 11 positions agree with TRBD2. CDR3 length equals 20 residues. Germline V gene lookup returns CDR1 KGHDR and CDR2 SFDVKD. Trimming at V came to 3 bases and at J to 5 bases, leaving 17 bases not matched to a gene. The CDR3 DNA reads TGTGCCACCAGTGATCCGCGTCCTAGCGGGAGGCTATTTAGGAACAATGAGCAGTTCTTC. Protein sequence: CATSDPRPSGRLFRNNEQFF.

The gene calls are TRBV11-2 and TRBJ1-1; 9 bases are shared with TRBD1. With V trimmed by 5 bases and J by 2 bases, 6 bases remained unmatched. Germline V gene sequence: CDR1 SGHAT, CDR2 FQNNGV. The CDR3 loop spans 15 amino acids. The CDR3 reads CASSPWTGENTEAFF. CDR3 nucleotides: TGTGCCAGCAGCCCGTGGACAGGGGAAAACACTGAAGCTTTCTTT.

This clone has more than one count but fewer than ten. The chain links TRBV5-1 to TRBJ2-2, with TRBD1 as a possible D gene (6 bases). V was shortened by 4 bases and J by 1 base, with 11 bases between the two germline ends. Germline CDR1 and CDR2: SGHRS and YFSETQ. There are 15 residues in the CDR3. This CDR3 reads CASSPDRLNTGELFF. For the CDR3, the DNA is TGCGCCAGCAGCCCGGACAGACTGAACACCGGGGAGCTGTTTTTT.

V usage is TRBV27 and J usage is TRBJ2-1; D not certain. The CDR3 has 13 residues. V dropped 3 bases and J dropped 5 bases, with 8 bases sitting between them. Germline V CDR1 and CDR2: MNHEY, SMNVEV (reference sequence). The CDR3 bases are TGTGCCAGCAGTTTTGCTAGAGACAATGAGCAGTTCTTC. Protein product: CASSFARDNEQFF.

The chain links TRBV7-3 to TRBJ2-5; 8 nucleotides align to TRBD2. The germline V gene encodes CDR1 SGHTA and CDR2 FQGTGA. Losses at the gene ends were 8 bases for V and 5 bases for J; bases not matched to a gene: 10. The CDR3 contains 14 residues. The CDR3 nucleotides read TGTGCCAGCGCCAGCGGGGGAGGAGCGGAGACCCAGTACTTC. Amino acids: CASASGGGAETQYF.

V is TRBV6-2 or TRBV6-3 and J is TRBJ2-1; unclear D gene. Germline V lookup: CDR1 MNHEY, CDR2 SVGEGT. The germline V and J ends were trimmed by 2 bases and 6 bases, with 8 bases remaining between them. This CDR3 contains 13 residues. The CDR3: CASSYVEINEQFF. CDR3 nucleotide sequence: TGTGCCAGCAGTTACGTAGAGATCAATGAGCAGTTCTTC.

V and J are TRBV2 and TRBJ2-1, with 10 bases matching TRBD2. V lost 7 bases to trimming and J lost 8 bases; unmatched junction nucleotides: 11. The CDR3 length is 15 residues. Germline V lookup: CDR1 SNHLY, CDR2 FYNNEI. The CDR3 region is CASKYEAGGGHEQFF. The CDR3 region has the DNA TGTGCCAGCAAATACGAAGCGGGAGGGGGACATGAGCAGTTCTTC. Based on the CDR3 plus reference TRBV2 and TRBJ2-1, the full variable domain is EPEVTQTPSHQVTQMGQEVILRCVPISNHLYFYWYRQILGQKVEFLVSFYNNEISEKSEIFDDQFSVERPDGSNFTLKIRSTKLEDSAMYFCASKYEAGGGHEQFFGPGTRLTVL.

The chain is built from TRBV28 and TRBJ2-5, with D unresolved. V lost 1 base to trimming and J lost 5 bases, with 5 bases between them. Per germline, CDR1 MDHEN and CDR2 SYDVKM. The CDR3 runs 12 residues. The CDR3 spells CASSLSRETQYF. As DNA, the CDR3 is TGTGCCAGCAGTTTATCCCGGGAGACCCAGTACTTC.

The V gene is TRBV5-4, the J gene TRBJ2-5; 10 bases align to TRBD1. This CDR3 is built from 15 residues. CDR1 is SGHNT, CDR2 YYREEE, per germline (reference sequence). Trimming removed 2 bases from V and 5 bases from J; junction bases left unmatched: 6. The CDR3 DNA is TGTGCCAGCAGCTTAGACAGGGGGCGATGGGAGACCCAGTACTTC. It specifies CASSLDRGRWETQYF. Full variable domain (missing parts from reference TRBV5-4 and TRBJ2-5): ETGVTQSPTHLIKTRGQQVTLRCSSQSGHNTVSWYQQALGQGPQFIFQYYREEENGRGNFPPRFSGLQFPNYSSELNVNALELDDSALYLCASSLDRGRWETQYFGPGTRLLVL.

The J gene is TRBJ2-7, the V gene TRBV11-2; D uncertain. Deletions cut 5 bases from V and 1 base from J, with 9 bases between. The germline gives CDR1 SGHAT, CDR2 FQNNGV. This CDR3 is 13 amino acids long. The chain's CDR3 is CASSLVASYEQYF. In nucleotides, the CDR3 is TGTGCCAGCAGCCTTGTGGCTTCCTACGAGCAGTACTTC.

The J gene is TRBJ1-5, the V gene TRBV19, with TRBD1 matching 11 bases. J lost 4 bases, V lost 3 bases, and 5 bases had no gene match. From germline, CDR1 is LNHDA and CDR2 SQIVND (reference sequence). This CDR3 contains 16 residues. The CDR3 spells CASSIEGTGGNQPQHF. DNA of the CDR3: TGTGCCAGTAGTATTGAGGGGACAGGGGGAAATCAGCCCCAGCATTTT.

The V and J genes are TRBV6-2 or TRBV6-3 and TRBJ2-6; 7 bases line up with TRBD1. CDR3 size: 17 residues. The trim removed 2 bases at V and 2 bases at J, leaving 6 bases unmatched. Germline V CDR1 and CDR2: MNHEY, SVGEGT. The CDR3 DNA reads as TGTGCCAGCAGTTACCGGGACAGATTAGCTGGGGCCAACGTCCTGACTTTC. Residues: CASSYRDRLAGANVLTF.

V and J are TRBV28 and TRBJ2-5, with 7 bases aligning to TRBD2. V was pared by 6 bases and J by 5 bases, with 12 bases of the junction left unmatched. The CDR3 runs 15 residues. The V gene's germline CDR1 is MDHEN and CDR2 SYDVKM. The CDR3 nucleotides are TGTGCCAGCAGAGGCCCAGCGGGATTTGGGGAGACCCAGTACTTC. Residues: CASRGPAGFGETQYF.

This chain connects TRBV29-1 to TRBJ2-3; 13 positions match TRBD2. Germline V CDR1 and CDR2: SQVTM, ANQGSEA. Trimming removed 7 bases from V and 6 bases from J; junction bases left unmatched: 10. The CDR3 totals 15 residues. The CDR3 is CSGGTSGNMGDTQYF. The CDR3 DNA sequence: TGCAGCGGAGGGACTAGCGGGAACATGGGGGATACGCAGTATTTT.

This clone was observed once. The rearrangement links TRBV5-5 to TRBJ2-7; D unclear. V was trimmed by 0 bases and J by 6 bases, leaving 13 bases between them. Germline V gene lookup returns CDR1 SGHKS and CDR2 YYEKEE (reference sequence). The CDR3 totals 14 residues. The DNA for the CDR3 is TGTGCCAGCAGCTTGGGTACGCCCGGGTCCGAGCAGTACTTC. It encodes CASSLGTPGSEQYF.

The V and J genes are TRBV12-3 or TRBV12-4 and TRBJ2-7, with D tentatively TRBD2 (5 bases). The germline V and J ends were trimmed by 2 bases and 6 bases, with 11 bases remaining between them. The CDR3 extends over 13 amino acids. As DNA, the CDR3 is TGTGCCAGCAGTTTAAGGGCCGAGGGCGAGCAGTACTTC. Residues: CASSLRAEGEQYF.

This chain joins TRBV19 and TRBJ2-2; 7 nucleotides agree with TRBD1. Germline V lookup: CDR1 LNHDA, CDR2 SQIVND (reference sequence). V lost 5 bases, J lost 0 bases, and 3 bases stayed unmatched. The CDR3 covers 15 residues. Here the CDR3 DNA reads TGTGCCAGTAGTCCGGGACAGCCGAACACCGGGGAGCTGTTTTTT. This translates into CASSPGQPNTGELFF.

The V call is TRBV6-5, the J call TRBJ2-3; 7 bases align to TRBD2. J lost 0 bases, V lost 5 bases, and 2 bases had no gene match. The CDR3 sequence is 14 residues long. Germline V gene lookup returns CDR1 MNHEY and CDR2 SVGAGI. The CDR3 region has the DNA TGTGCCAGCAGTACGGGACTAAGCACAGATACGCAGTATTTT. This sequence encodes CASSTGLSTDTQYF.

The chain combines TRBV4-3 with TRBJ2-1; perhaps TRBD2 as D (6 bases). CDR1 is LGHNA and CDR2 is YSLEER in the germline V gene. Trimming stripped 2 bases from V and 6 bases from J, with 20 bases between. CDR3 length: 17 amino acids. CDR3 DNA sequence: TGCGCCAGCAGCCAATCCCAAACTAGCCGAGACGCCAATGAGCAGTTCTTC. It translates to CASSQSQTSRDANEQFF.

In its sample, this clone was seen once. V usage is TRBV27 and J usage is TRBJ2-3, with D tentatively TRBD2 (6 bases). V lost 5 bases, J lost 3 bases, and 21 bases lay in between. Germline V gene sequence: CDR1 MNHEY, CDR2 SMNVEV (reference sequence). The CDR3 has 17 residues. The CDR3: CASSGSGVGGSTDTQYF. The CDR3 bases are TGTGCCAGCAGTGGAAGCGGCGTCGGGGGATCGACAGATACGCAGTATTTT.

In DNA form, the CDR3 reads TGCGCCTCCGGACGGGGAGCTTACGAGCAGTACTTC. Translation: CASGRGAYEQYF. V is TRBV23-1 and J is TRBJ2-7; D may be TRBD2 (5 bases). TRBV23-1 is recorded as an ORF, its role being uncertain. V lost 11 bases to trimming and J lost 4 bases, with 15 bases between them. The length of the CDR3 is 12 residues.